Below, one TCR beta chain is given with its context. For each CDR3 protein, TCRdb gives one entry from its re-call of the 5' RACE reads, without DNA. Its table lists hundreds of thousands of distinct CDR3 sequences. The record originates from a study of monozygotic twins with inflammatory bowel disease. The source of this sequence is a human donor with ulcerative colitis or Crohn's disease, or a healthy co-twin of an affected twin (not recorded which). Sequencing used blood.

CDR3 sequence: CASSPPRGWETQYF. The chain carries TRBV28 and TRBJ2-5; TCRdb calls TRBD1, which cannot be checked without DNA. This CDR3 has 14 residues. Germline V gene lookup returns CDR1 MDHEN and CDR2 SYDVKM.